The sequence of this TCR beta chain was determined in a study of blood T cell repertoires in COVID-19. Overall study context: Sample material is recorded as cDNA or gDNA derived from T cells, B-cell-depleted T cells, or PBMCs.

Data came from immunoSEQ multiplex PCR; TCRdb stores just in-frame clones and leaves some out. This table holds hundreds of thousands of clones, roughly 79% found once. This clone is a singleton in its sample. The same CDR3 is also encoded by other DNA sequences in this sample. V was pared by 5 bases and J by 3 bases, with 6 bases between. This CDR3 spans 12 amino acids. Germline values: CDR1 SGHTA, CDR2 FQGTGA. The material sequenced was peripheral blood. This chain joins TRBV7-3 and TRBJ2-3; perhaps TRBD1 as D (5 bases). The receptor comes from an elderly woman with COVID-19, enrolled during active disease. CDR3 region: CASSPGTDTQYF. CDR3 in DNA: TGTGCCAGCAGCCCAGGGACAGATACGCAGTATTTT.